This T cell receptor beta chain was identified during a study of blood T cell repertoires in COVID-19. Whole-study context: There were acute and convalescent COVID-19 samples, and they came from the United States, Italy and Spain. T cells, B-cell-depleted T cells, or PBMCs provided the cDNA or gDNA that served as material.

Followed over time, Seattle patients had been enrolled while infection was active. CDR3 length equals 14 residues. V gave up 7 bases and J gave up 4 bases; unmatched junction bases: 7. Germline values: CDR1 SGHAT, CDR2 FQNNGV. This clone has a handful of counts. As originally analysed: Amplification of reference gene primers was used by the study to estimate nucleated cell counts. Only in-frame clones appear in the TCRdb table, and some are missing; sequencing was by immunoSEQ multiplex PCR. The V and J calls and clone size come from that table; D and trimming were worked out from the DNA. The table records about 180,000 clones, approximately 83% of them present only once.

V gene TRBV11-2 combines with J gene TRBJ1-2, with 9 bases matching TRBD1. This clonotype originated in a woman aged 40 to 49 with COVID-19, enrolled during active disease. Source material: peripheral blood. CDR3 region: CASTSGTGPYGYTF. The CDR3 region has the DNA TGTGCCAGCACTTCCGGGACAGGGCCCTATGGCTACACCTTC.